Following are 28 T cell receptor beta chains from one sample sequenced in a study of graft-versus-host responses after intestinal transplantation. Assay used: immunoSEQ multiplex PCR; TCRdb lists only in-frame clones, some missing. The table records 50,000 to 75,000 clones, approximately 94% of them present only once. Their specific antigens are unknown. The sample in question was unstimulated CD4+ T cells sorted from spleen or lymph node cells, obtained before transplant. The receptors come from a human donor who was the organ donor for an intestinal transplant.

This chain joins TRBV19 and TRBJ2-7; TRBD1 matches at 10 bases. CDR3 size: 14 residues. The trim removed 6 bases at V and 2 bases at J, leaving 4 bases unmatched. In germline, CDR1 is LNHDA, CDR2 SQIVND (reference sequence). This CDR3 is CASSTGTGAYEQYF. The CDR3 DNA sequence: TGTGCCAGTAGCACCGGGACAGGGGCCTACGAGCAGTACTTC. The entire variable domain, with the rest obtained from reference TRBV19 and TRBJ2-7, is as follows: DGGITQSPKYLFRKEGQNVTLSCEQNLNHDAMYWYRQDPGQGLRLIYYSQIVNDFQKGDIAEGYSVSREKKESFPLTVTSAQKNPTAFYLCASSTGTGAYEQYFGPGTRLTVT.

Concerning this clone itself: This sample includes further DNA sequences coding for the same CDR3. CDR3 nucleotides: TGTGCCAGCAGCGTAGCCGGGGGCAATCAGCCCCAGCATTTT. This gives the protein CASSVAGGNQPQHF. The V and J genes are TRBV9 and TRBJ1-5; no reliable D call. Deletions cut 0 bases from V and 2 bases from J, with 6 bases between. The CDR3 totals 14 residues. The germline V gene has CDR1 SGDLS and CDR2 YYNGEE.

CDR3 nucleotide sequence: TGTGCCAGCAGCGAAAGGGGGGGCGGGCATCAGCCCCAGCATTTT. Residues: CASSERGGGHQPQHF. The J gene is TRBJ1-5, the V gene TRBV6-5, with D possibly being TRBD1 (6 bases). Trimming took off 6 bases at V and 5 bases at J, with 17 bases between the two ends. This CDR3 contains 15 residues. Germline-derived CDR1 and CDR2 are MNHEY and SVGAGI.

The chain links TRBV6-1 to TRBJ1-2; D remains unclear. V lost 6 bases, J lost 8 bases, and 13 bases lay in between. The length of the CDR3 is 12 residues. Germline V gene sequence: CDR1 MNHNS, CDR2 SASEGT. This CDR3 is CASRPRKGGYTF. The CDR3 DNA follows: TGTGCCAGCAGGCCACGAAAAGGCGGCTACACCTTC.

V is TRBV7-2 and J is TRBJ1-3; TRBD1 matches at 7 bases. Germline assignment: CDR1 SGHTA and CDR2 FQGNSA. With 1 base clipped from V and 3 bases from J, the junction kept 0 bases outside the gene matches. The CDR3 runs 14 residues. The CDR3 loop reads CASSLGQGGNTIYF. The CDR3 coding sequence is TGTGCCAGCAGCTTAGGACAGGGTGGAAACACCATATATTTT.

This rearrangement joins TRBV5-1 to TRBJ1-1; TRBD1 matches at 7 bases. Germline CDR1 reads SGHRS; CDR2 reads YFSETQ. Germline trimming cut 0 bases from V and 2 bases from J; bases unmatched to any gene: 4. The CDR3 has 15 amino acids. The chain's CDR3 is CASSLGDRANTEAFF. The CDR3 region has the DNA TGCGCCAGCAGCTTGGGTGACAGGGCTAACACTGAAGCTTTCTTT.

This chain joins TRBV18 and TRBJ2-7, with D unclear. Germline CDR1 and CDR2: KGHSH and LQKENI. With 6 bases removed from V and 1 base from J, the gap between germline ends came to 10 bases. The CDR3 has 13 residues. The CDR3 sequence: CASSQTTSYEQYF. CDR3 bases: TGTGCCAGCTCTCAAACGACATCCTACGAGCAGTACTTC.

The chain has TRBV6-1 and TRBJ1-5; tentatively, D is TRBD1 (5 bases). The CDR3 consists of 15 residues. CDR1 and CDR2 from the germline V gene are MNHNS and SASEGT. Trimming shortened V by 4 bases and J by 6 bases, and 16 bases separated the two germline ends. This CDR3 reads CASSVRRQIGQPQHF. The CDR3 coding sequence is TGTGCCAGCAGTGTCAGGAGACAGATTGGTCAGCCCCAGCATTTT.

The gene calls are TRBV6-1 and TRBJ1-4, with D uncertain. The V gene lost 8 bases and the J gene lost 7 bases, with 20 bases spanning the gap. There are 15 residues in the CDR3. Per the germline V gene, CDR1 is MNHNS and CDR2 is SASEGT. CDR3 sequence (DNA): TGTGCCAGCGGAGTTGGTGGGTTCGGGATTGAAAAACTGTTTTTT. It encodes CASGVGGFGIEKLFF.

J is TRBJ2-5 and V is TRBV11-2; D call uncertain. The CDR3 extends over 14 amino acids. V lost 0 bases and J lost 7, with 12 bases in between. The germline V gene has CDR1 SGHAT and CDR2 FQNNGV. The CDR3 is CASSLEARYGTQYF. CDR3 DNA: TGTGCCAGCAGCTTAGAGGCACGGTATGGGACCCAGTACTTC.

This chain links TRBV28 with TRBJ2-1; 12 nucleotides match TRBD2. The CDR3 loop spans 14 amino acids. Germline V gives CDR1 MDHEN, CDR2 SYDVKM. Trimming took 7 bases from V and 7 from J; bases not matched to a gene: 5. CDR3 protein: CASTLAGGQNEQFF. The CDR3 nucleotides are TGTGCCAGCACTCTAGCGGGGGGGCAGAATGAGCAGTTCTTC.

CDR3 region: CASPRTRDGSYEQYF. CDR3 nucleotide sequence: TGTGCCAGCCCCCGCACCCGGGACGGTTCCTACGAGCAGTACTTC. The chain uses TRBV6-1 and TRBJ2-7; the D gene could be TRBD1 or TRBD2 (5 bases each). V lost 8 bases to trimming and J lost 1 base, with 18 bases between them. Per germline, CDR1 MNHNS and CDR2 SASEGT. CDR3 length: 15 residues.

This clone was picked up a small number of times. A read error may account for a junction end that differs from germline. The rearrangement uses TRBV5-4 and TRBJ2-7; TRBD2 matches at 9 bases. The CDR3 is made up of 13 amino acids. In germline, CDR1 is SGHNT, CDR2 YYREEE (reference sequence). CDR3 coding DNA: TGTGCCAGCAGCTTGGCGCTAGCGGGGTCCCATAACTTC. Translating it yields CASSLALAGSHNF. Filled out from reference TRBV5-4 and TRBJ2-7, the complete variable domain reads ETGVTQSPTHLIKTRGQQVTLRCSSQSGHNTVSWYQQALGQGPQFIFQYYREEENGRGNFPPRFSGLQFPNYSSELNVNALELDDSALYLCASSLALAGSHNFGPGTRLTVT.

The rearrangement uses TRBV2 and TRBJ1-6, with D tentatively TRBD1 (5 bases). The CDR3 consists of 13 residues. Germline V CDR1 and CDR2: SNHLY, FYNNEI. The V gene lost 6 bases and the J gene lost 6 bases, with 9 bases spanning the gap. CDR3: CASRRDGNSPLHF. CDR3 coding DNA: TGTGCCAGCAGACGGGACGGTAATTCACCCCTCCACTTT.

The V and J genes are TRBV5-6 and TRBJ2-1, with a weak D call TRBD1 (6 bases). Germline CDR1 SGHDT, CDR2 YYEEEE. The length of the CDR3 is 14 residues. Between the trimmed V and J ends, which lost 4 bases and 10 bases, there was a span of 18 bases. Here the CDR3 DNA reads TGTGCCAGCAGCGCCCAGAGAGGGGGTGGCGAGCAGTTCTTC. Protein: CASSAQRGGGEQFF.

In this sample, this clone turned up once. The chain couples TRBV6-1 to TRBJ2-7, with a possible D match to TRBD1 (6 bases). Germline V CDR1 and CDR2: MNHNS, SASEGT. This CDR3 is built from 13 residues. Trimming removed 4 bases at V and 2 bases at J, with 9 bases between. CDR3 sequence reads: CASSGHRAYEQYF. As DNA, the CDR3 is TGTGCCAGCAGTGGCCACAGGGCCTACGAGCAGTACTTC.

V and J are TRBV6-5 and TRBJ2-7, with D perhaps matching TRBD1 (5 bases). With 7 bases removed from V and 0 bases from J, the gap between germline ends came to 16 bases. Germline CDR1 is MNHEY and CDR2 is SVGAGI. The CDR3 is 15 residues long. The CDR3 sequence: CASMGQGRHSYEQYF. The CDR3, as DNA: TGTGCCAGCATGGGCCAGGGTCGTCACTCCTACGAGCAGTACTTC.

CDR3 region: CASSLGSLVDYGYTF. The CDR3 region has the DNA TGTGCCAGCAGCTTAGGGTCCTTGGTCGACTATGGCTACACCTTC. The V call is TRBV7-8, the J call TRBJ1-2; D is unresolved. Germline V lookup: CDR1 SGHVS, CDR2 FQNEAQ. There are 15 residues in the CDR3. Trimming removed 1 base at V and 3 bases at J, with 12 bases between.

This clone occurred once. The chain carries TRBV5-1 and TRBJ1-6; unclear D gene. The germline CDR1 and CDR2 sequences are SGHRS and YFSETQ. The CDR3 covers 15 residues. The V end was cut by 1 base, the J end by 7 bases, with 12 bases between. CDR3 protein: CASSLSTRRNSPLHF. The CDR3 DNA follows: TGCGCCAGCAGCTTGTCTACCAGGAGGAATTCACCCCTCCACTTT.

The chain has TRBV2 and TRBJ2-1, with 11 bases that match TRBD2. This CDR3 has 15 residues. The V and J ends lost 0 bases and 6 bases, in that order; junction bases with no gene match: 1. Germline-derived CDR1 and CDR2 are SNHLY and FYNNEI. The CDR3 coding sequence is TGTGCCAGCAGTGAAGCTAGCGGGGGGGCCAATGAGCAGTTCTTC. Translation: CASSEASGGANEQFF.

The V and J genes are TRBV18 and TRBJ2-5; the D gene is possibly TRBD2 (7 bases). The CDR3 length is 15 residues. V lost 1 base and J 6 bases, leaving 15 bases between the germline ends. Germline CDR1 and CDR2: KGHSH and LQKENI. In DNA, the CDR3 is TGTGCCAGCTCACCACTGGAGGGGGGGAGAAAGACCCAGTACTTC. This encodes CASSPLEGGRKTQYF.

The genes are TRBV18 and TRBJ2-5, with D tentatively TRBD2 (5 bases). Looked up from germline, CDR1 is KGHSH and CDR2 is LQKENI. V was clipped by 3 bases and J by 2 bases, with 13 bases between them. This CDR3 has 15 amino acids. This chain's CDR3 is CASSPTRGSQETQYF. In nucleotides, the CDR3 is TGTGCCAGCTCACCCACACGGGGAAGTCAAGAGACCCAGTACTTC.

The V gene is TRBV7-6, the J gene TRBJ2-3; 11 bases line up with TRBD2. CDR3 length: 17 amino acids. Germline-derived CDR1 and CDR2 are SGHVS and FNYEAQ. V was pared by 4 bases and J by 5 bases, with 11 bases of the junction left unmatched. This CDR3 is CASSYTPTSGVGDTQYF. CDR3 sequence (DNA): TGTGCCAGCAGCTACACCCCGACTAGCGGGGTCGGAGATACGCAGTATTTT. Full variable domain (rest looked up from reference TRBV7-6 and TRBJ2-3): GAGVSQSPRYKVTKRGQDVALRCDPISGHVSLYWYRQALGQGPEFLTYFNYEAQQDKSGLPNDRFSAERPEGSISTLTIQRTEQRDSAMYRCASSYTPTSGVGDTQYFGPGTRLTVL.

Here the CDR3 reads CAWSRGTSSYNEQFF. As DNA, the CDR3 is TGTGCCTGGAGTAGGGGGACTAGCTCCTACAATGAGCAGTTCTTC. The V call is TRBV30, the J call TRBJ2-1; 8 bases line up with TRBD2. The CDR3 is 15 residues long. V dropped 2 bases and J dropped 0; count of bases not matched to a gene: 3. The V gene's germline CDR1 is GTSNPN and CDR2 SVGIG (reference sequence).

The chain's CDR3 is CASSYPGQGIYEQYF. CDR3 nucleotides: TGTGCCAGCAGTTACCCGGGACAGGGGATTTACGAGCAGTACTTC. This chain uses TRBV6-6 with TRBJ2-7; 10 bases agree with TRBD1. The CDR3 is made up of 15 amino acids. Germline lookup yields CDR1 MNHNY and CDR2 SVGAGI (reference sequence). With 2 bases clipped from V and 4 bases from J, the junction kept 5 bases outside the gene matches.

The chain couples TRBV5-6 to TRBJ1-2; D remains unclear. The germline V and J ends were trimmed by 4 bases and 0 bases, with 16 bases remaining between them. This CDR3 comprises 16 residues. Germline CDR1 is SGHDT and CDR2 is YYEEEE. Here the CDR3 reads CASSASYSVANYGYTF. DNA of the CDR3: TGTGCCAGCAGCGCATCGTACAGCGTAGCTAACTATGGCTACACCTTC. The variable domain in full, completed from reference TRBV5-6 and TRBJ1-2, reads DAGVTQSPTHLIKTRGQQVTLRCSPKSGHDTVSWYQQALGQGPQFIFQYYEEEERQRGNFPDRFSGHQFPNYSSELNVNALLLGDSALYLCASSASYSVANYGYTFGSGTRLTVV.

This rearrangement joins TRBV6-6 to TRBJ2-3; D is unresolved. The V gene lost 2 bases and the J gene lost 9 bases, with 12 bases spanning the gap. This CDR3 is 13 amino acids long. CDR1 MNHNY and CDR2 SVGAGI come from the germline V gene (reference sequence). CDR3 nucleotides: TGTGCCAGCAGTTACCCTTTAGTAAGCACGCAGTATTTT. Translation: CASSYPLVSTQYF.

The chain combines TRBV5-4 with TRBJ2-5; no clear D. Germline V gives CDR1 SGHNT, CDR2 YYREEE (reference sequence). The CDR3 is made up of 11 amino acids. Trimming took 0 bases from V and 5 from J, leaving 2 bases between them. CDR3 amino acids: CASSLEETQYF. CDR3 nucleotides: TGTGCCAGCAGCTTGGAGGAGACCCAGTACTTC.